This TCR beta chain was sequenced in a study of blood T cell repertoires in COVID-19. The wider study: Samples of COVID-19 (acute and convalescent) were obtained from the United States, Italy and Spain. T cells, B-cell-depleted T cells, or PBMCs provided the cDNA or gDNA that served as material.

Original analysis: From reference gene primer amplification, estimates of nucleated cell counts were derived. The data were produced by immunoSEQ multiplex PCR, yet TCRdb's version contains in-frame clones alone and is incomplete. The V and J calls and clone size come from that table; D and trimming were worked out from the DNA. Of 130,000 to 150,000 clones in the sample, around 81% were seen once. CDR3 size: 14 residues. The germline gives CDR1 SEHNR, CDR2 FQNEAQ (reference sequence). V was cut by 5 bases and J by 0 bases, with 8 bases left in between. The genes are TRBV7-9 and TRBJ1-3, with D hard to call. The receptor was derived from a human donor with acute or convalescent COVID-19. The donor label of this sample is uncertain. The sample comprised peripheral blood. This CDR3 is CASSPGSSGNTIYF. CDR3 nucleotide sequence: TGTGCCAGCAGCCCCGGGAGCTCTGGAAACACCATATATTTT.